This passage covers 23 T cell receptor beta chains from one sample sequenced in a study of blood T cell repertoires in COVID-19. The data were produced by immunoSEQ multiplex PCR, yet TCRdb's version contains in-frame clones alone and is incomplete. The repertoire holds more than 150,000 clones, with roughly nine tenths as singletons. Sequencing was done on a sample of peripheral blood. The receptors here all came from a man in his 70s with active or convalescent COVID-19.

J is TRBJ2-1 and V is TRBV24-1; TRBD1 is a possible D gene (6 bases). The CDR3 length is 18 residues. V lost 4 bases, J lost 0 bases, and 18 bases lay in between. Per germline, CDR1 KGHDR and CDR2 SFDVKD. In DNA form, the CDR3 reads TGTGCCACCAGTGACTCGACAGGTCGATGGAGCTCCTACAATGAGCAGTTCTTC. It is translated as CATSDSTGRWSSYNEQFF.

The chain employs TRBV20-1 and TRBJ2-5; 8 bases are a match to TRBD1. V dropped 3 bases and J dropped 5; count of bases not matched to a gene: 8. The CDR3 totals 14 residues. Germline loops: CDR1 DFQATT, CDR2 SNEGSKA (reference sequence). CDR3 in amino acids: CSASWAGGFETQYF. The DNA of the CDR3 is TGCAGTGCTAGTTGGGCAGGGGGCTTTGAGACCCAGTACTTC.

The chain combines TRBV19 with TRBJ2-1; D possibly corresponds to TRBD2 (5 bases). This CDR3 is built from 14 residues. Germline CDR1 is LNHDA and CDR2 is SQIVND (reference sequence). Trimming shortened V by 6 bases and J by 2 bases, and 11 bases separated the two germline ends. CDR3: CASRAEVTYNEQFF. The DNA of the CDR3 is TGTGCCAGTAGGGCGGAGGTGACCTACAATGAGCAGTTCTTC.

The genes are TRBV24-1 and TRBJ2-3, with a tentative D call TRBD1 (5 bases). Germline assignment: CDR1 KGHDR and CDR2 SFDVKD. CDR3 size: 14 residues. The V and J ends lost 3 bases and 6 bases respectively, with 12 bases between them. Here the CDR3 reads CATSDPTGGDTQYF. The DNA of the CDR3 is TGTGCCACCAGTGATCCTACAGGTGGCGATACGCAGTATTTT.

The chain carries TRBV7-2 and TRBJ1-3, with 8 bases aligning to TRBD1. The germline gives CDR1 SGHTA, CDR2 FQGNSA. This CDR3 is 17 amino acids long. The V and J ends lost 4 bases and 1 base, in that order; junction bases with no gene match: 9. The CDR3 protein is CASSSGQGGLSGNTIYF. CDR3 in DNA: TGTGCCAGCAGCTCCGGACAGGGAGGACTTTCTGGAAACACCATATATTTT.

This rearrangement joins TRBV3-1 (or the pseudogene TRBV3-2) to TRBJ1-1; D may be TRBD1 (5 bases). This CDR3 has 14 amino acids. The V end lost 4 bases, the J end lost 7 bases, and 16 bases lay between the germline ends. Germline assignment: CDR1 LGHDT and CDR2 YNNKEL (reference sequence). The CDR3 coding sequence is TGTGCCAGCAGCCGGGGACTTTTTCAAAGTGAAGCTTTCTTT. Translating it yields CASSRGLFQSEAFF.

DNA for the CDR3: TGCGCCAGCAGCGCGACTAGCGGTCAAGAGACCCAGTACTTC. Translating it yields CASSATSGQETQYF. The chain links TRBV5-1 to TRBJ2-5; 9 bases align to TRBD2. Germline V CDR1 and CDR2: SGHRS, YFSETQ. Trimming took 4 bases from V and 2 from J; bases not matched to a gene: 3. The length of the CDR3 is 14 residues.

This chain links TRBV14 with TRBJ2-3, with 8 bases that match TRBD2. V was pared by 3 bases and J by 5 bases, with 10 bases of the junction left unmatched. From germline, CDR1 is SGHDN and CDR2 FVKESK. This CDR3 has 16 amino acids. CDR3 protein: CASSHLTGRAGDTQYF. The CDR3 DNA follows: TGTGCCAGCAGCCACCTCACCGGGAGGGCCGGAGATACGCAGTATTTT.

The chain has TRBV9 and TRBJ1-1; the D is unclear. Deletions cut 5 bases from V and 5 bases from J, with 13 bases between. The germline V gene has CDR1 SGDLS and CDR2 YYNGEE. The CDR3 runs 13 residues. The CDR3 nucleotides are TGTGCCAGCAGTCCTACCTCGGGGACTGAAGCTTTCTTT. Its translation: CASSPTSGTEAFF.

The rearrangement joins TRBV10-3 to TRBJ2-2; TRBD1 is a possible D gene (6 bases). This CDR3 spans 14 amino acids. V dropped 1 base and J dropped 4 bases, with 7 bases sitting between them. CDR1 and CDR2 from the germline V gene are ENHRY and SYGVKD. The DNA for the CDR3 is TGTGCCATCAGTGAGTGGGGGCCCACCGGGGAGCTGTTTTTT. Translation: CAISEWGPTGELFF.

V usage is TRBV5-1 and J usage is TRBJ2-6; D perhaps matches TRBD2 (5 bases). CDR3 length: 16 amino acids. Trimming took 0 bases from V and 0 from J, leaving 7 bases between them. Germline assignment: CDR1 SGHRS and CDR2 YFSETQ. The CDR3 sequence: CASSLVEASGANVLTF. DNA for the CDR3: TGCGCCAGCAGCTTGGTGGAGGCCTCTGGGGCCAACGTCCTGACTTTC.

The chain carries TRBV29-1 and TRBJ1-2, with 8 bases lining up with TRBD1. This CDR3 has 18 residues. Germline CDR1 SQVTM, CDR2 ANQGSEA. Trimming at V came to 5 bases and at J to 4 bases, leaving 21 bases not matched to a gene. This CDR3 is CSVFSDDHGQGAPYGYTF. For the CDR3, the DNA is TGCAGCGTTTTTTCGGACGACCACGGGCAGGGGGCTCCCTATGGCTACACCTTC.

The CDR3 reads CASSLEGRTEAFF. The DNA for the CDR3 is TGTGCCAGCAGTCTGGAAGGCAGGACTGAAGCTTTCTTT. This chain links TRBV2 with TRBJ1-1; D gene unclear. This CDR3 region has 13 residues. Looked up from germline, CDR1 is SNHLY and CDR2 is FYNNEI. Trimming removed 5 bases at V and 5 bases at J, with 12 bases between.

The chain recombines TRBV6-6 with TRBJ2-1; TRBD1 might be the D (6 bases). Germline-derived CDR1 and CDR2 are MNHNY and SVGAGI (reference sequence). This CDR3 comprises 13 residues. V shed 4 bases and J shed 4 bases, with 8 bases lying between them. CDR3 region: CASSSGQYNEQFF. Here the CDR3 DNA reads TGTGCCAGCAGTTCCGGACAGTACAATGAGCAGTTCTTC.

The chain couples TRBV28 to TRBJ2-7; the match to TRBD1 covers 8 bases. The trim removed 6 bases at V and 5 bases at J, leaving 9 bases unmatched. Germline V gene data show CDR1 as MDHEN and CDR2 as SYDVKM. The CDR3 has 14 amino acids. The CDR3 DNA reads TGTGCCAGCAGACCTGCGGACAGGGTGAACGAGCAGTACTTC. Protein sequence: CASRPADRVNEQYF.

The CDR3 region is CASSPRLRDRKTDTQYF. Here the CDR3 DNA reads TGTGCCAGCAGTCCGCGGCTCCGGGACAGGAAGACAGATACGCAGTATTTT. The chain links TRBV27 to TRBJ2-3, with TRBD1 identical over 8 bases. This CDR3 is built from 17 residues. With V trimmed by 5 bases and J by 3 bases, 13 bases remained unmatched. The germline V gene has CDR1 MNHEY and CDR2 SMNVEV (reference sequence).

The chain recombines TRBV27 with TRBJ2-7; TRBD1 agrees at 9 bases. Germline V CDR1 and CDR2: MNHEY, SMNVEV (reference sequence). The CDR3 covers 18 residues. V lost 6 bases, J lost 2 bases, and 17 bases stayed unmatched. CDR3 bases: TGTGCCAGCAGCCGAGGTTCAGCACAGGGGGCTAAACCCTACGAGCAGTACTTC. Translated: CASSRGSAQGAKPYEQYF.

The chain has TRBV18 and TRBJ1-5; 7 positions agree with TRBD1. Looked up from germline, CDR1 is KGHSH and CDR2 is LQKENI. The CDR3 loop spans 14 amino acids. V shed 3 bases and J 5 bases; nucleotides not matched to a gene: 4. The CDR3 DNA is TGTGCCAGCTCACCCCAGGGGGGCCATCAGCCCCAGCATTTT. Protein: CASSPQGGHQPQHF. Variable domain in full (rest from reference TRBV18 and TRBJ1-5): NAGVMQNPRHLVRRRGQEARLRCSPMKGHSHVYWYRQLPEEGLKFMVYLQKENIIDESGMPKERFSAEFPKEGPSILRIQQVVRGDSAAYFCASSPQGGHQPQHFGDGTRLSIL.

The rearrangement joins TRBV30 to TRBJ2-5, with 10 bases identical to TRBD1. The germline CDR1 and CDR2 sequences are GTSNPN and SVGIG (reference sequence). The junction had 6 bases not matched to a gene; V was cut back by 4 bases and J by 1 base. The CDR3 covers 15 residues. For the CDR3, the DNA is TGTGCCTGGAAGCCGGGACAGGGGACCCAAGAGACCCAGTACTTC. Amino acids: CAWKPGQGTQETQYF.

This sequence joins TRBV29-1 and TRBJ2-3; D possibly corresponds to TRBD1 (5 bases). Trimming took 4 bases from V and 5 from J, leaving 16 bases between them. CDR1 is SQVTM and CDR2 is ANQGSEA in the germline V gene. CDR3 length equals 14 residues. CDR3 in DNA: TGCAGCGTTGCCAGGGAACGGATTCAAGATACGCAGTATTTT. This gives the protein CSVARERIQDTQYF.

The chain has TRBV6-2 or TRBV6-3 and TRBJ2-1, with TRBD1 as a possible D gene (5 bases). V was trimmed by 2 bases and J by 5 bases, leaving 10 bases between them. This CDR3 has 14 residues. Germline CDR1 MNHEY, CDR2 SVGEGT. CDR3 residues: CASSYPMDNNEQFF. Here the CDR3 DNA reads TGTGCCAGCAGTTACCCCATGGACAACAATGAGCAGTTCTTC.

The V gene is TRBV11-2, the J gene TRBJ1-4; D unresolved. Germline V gene lookup returns CDR1 SGHAT and CDR2 FQNNGV. V lost 3 bases, J lost 0 bases, and 8 bases lay in between. CDR3 size: 15 residues. The CDR3 loop reads CASSLDGATNEKLFF. The CDR3 DNA is TGTGCCAGCAGCTTGGATGGAGCAACTAATGAAAAACTGTTTTTT. The full variable domain, rest sourced from reference TRBV11-2 and TRBJ1-4, is EAGVAQSPRYKIIEKRQSVAFWCNPISGHATLYWYQQILGQGPKLLIQFQNNGVVDDSQLPKDRFSAERLKGVDSTLKIQPAKLEDSAVYLCASSLDGATNEKLFFGSGTQLSVL.

Written as DNA, the CDR3 is TGTGCCTGGAGGGGTGGAGGGTGGGGATCACCCCTCCACTTT. It translates to CAWRGGGWGSPLHF. V gene TRBV30 combines with J gene TRBJ1-6; D remains ambiguous. Germline CDR1 reads GTSNPN; CDR2 reads SVGIG (reference sequence). The CDR3 sequence is 14 residues long. V was clipped by 3 bases and J by 10 bases, with 16 bases between them.